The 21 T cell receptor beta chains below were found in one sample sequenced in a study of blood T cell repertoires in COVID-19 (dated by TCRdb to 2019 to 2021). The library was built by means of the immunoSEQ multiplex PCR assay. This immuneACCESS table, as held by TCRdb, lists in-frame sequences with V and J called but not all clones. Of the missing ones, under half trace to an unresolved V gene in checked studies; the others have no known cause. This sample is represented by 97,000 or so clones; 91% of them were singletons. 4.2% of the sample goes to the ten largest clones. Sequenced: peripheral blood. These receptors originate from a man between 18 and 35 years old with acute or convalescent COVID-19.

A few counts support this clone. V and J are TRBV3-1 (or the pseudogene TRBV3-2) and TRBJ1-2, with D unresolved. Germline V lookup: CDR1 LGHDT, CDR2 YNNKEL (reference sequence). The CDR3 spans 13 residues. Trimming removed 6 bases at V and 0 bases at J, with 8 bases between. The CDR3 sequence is CASRSGTNYGYTF. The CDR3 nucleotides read TGTGCCAGCAGGTCGGGGACTAACTATGGCTACACCTTC.

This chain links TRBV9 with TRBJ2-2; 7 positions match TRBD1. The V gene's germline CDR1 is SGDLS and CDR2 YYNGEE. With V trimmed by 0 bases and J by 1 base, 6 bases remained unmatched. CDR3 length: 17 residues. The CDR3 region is CASSVALGDRNTGELFF. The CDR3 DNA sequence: TGTGCCAGCAGCGTAGCTTTGGGGGACAGGAACACCGGGGAGCTGTTTTTT.

In DNA form, the CDR3 reads TGTGCCAGCAGCCAAGGAGCGGGGACTAGCGGGAGGGTTAACACCGGGGAGCTGTTTTTT. Protein sequence: CASSQGAGTSGRVNTGELFF. The J gene is TRBJ2-2, the V gene TRBV3-1 (or the pseudogene TRBV3-2); 16 bases are a match to TRBD2. Unmatched junction bases numbered 7, after V lost 1 base and J lost 2 bases. The CDR3 is 20 residues long. Germline CDR1 reads LGHDT; CDR2 reads YNNKEL (reference sequence).

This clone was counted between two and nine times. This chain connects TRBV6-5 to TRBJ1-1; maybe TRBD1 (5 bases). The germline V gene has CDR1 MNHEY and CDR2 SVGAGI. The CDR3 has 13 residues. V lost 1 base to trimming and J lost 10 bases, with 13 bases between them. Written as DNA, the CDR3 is TGTGCCAGCAGTTACTTTCCCCCGGGGGGAGCTTTCTTT. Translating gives CASSYFPPGGAFF.

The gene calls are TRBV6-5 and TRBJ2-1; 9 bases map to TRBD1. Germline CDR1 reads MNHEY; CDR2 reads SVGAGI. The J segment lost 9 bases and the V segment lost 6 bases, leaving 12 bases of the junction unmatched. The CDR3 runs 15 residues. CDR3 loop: CASRATGGIAGEQFF. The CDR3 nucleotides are TGTGCCAGCAGGGCGACAGGGGGTATAGCTGGTGAGCAGTTCTTC.

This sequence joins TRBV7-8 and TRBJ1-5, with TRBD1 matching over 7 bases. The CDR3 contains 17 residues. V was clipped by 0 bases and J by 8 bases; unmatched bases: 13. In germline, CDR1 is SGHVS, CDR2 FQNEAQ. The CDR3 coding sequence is TGTGCCAGCAGCTTAGCCAGTATTTACAGGGGAAGGGAGCCCCAGCATTTT. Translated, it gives CASSLASIYRGREPQHF.

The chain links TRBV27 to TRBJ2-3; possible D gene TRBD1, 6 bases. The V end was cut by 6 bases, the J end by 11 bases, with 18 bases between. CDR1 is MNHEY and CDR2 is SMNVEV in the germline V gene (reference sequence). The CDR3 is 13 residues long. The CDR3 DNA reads TGTGCCAGCAGATACAGGGAAGGCAACTGGCAGTATTTT. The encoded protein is CASRYREGNWQYF.

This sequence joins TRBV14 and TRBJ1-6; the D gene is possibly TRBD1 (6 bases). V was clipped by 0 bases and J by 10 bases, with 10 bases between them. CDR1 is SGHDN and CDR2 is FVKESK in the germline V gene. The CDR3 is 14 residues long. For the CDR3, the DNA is TGTGCCAGCAGCCAAGAGTACAGGGACTCACCCCTCCACTTT. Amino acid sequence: CASSQEYRDSPLHF.

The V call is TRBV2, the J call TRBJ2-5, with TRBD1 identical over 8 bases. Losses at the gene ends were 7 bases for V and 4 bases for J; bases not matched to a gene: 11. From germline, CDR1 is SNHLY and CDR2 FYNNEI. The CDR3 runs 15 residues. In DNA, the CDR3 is TGTGCCAGCATGCCTACAACAGGGGGAAGAGAGACCCAGTACTTC. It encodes CASMPTTGGRETQYF.

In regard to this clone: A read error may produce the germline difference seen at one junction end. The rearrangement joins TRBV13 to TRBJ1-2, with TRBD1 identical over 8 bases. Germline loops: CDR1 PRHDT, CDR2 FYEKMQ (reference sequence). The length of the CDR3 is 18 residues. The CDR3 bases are TGTGCCAGCAGCGTAGGACAGGGCGCATCCTCACCTAACTATGGCTACACCTTC. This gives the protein CASSVGQGASSPNYGYTF.

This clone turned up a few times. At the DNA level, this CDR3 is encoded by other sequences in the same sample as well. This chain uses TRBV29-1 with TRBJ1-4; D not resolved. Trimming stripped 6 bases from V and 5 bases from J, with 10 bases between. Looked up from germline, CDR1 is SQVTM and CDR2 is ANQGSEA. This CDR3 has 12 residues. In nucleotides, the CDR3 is TGCAGCGTGGCCCAATCCAATGAAAAACTGTTTTTT. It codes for CSVAQSNEKLFF.

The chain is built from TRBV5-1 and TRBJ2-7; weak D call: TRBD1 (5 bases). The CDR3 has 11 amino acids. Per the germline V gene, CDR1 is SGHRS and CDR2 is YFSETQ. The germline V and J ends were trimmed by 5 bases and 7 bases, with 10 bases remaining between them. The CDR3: CASRDPGEQYF. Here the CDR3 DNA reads TGCGCCAGCAGGGACCCAGGGGAGCAGTACTTC.

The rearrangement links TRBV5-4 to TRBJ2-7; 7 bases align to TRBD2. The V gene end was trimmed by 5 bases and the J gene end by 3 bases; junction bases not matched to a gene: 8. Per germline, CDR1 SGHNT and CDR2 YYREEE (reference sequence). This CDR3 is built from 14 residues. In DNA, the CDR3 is TGTGCCAGCAGTCAGGCGGCTAGCGGCTACGAGCAGTACTTC. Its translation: CASSQAASGYEQYF.

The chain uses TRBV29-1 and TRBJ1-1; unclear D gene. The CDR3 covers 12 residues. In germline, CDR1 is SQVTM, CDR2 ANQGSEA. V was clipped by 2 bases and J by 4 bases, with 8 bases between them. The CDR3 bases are TGCAGCGTTGAATTCAGGCCCACTGAAGCTTTCTTT. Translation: CSVEFRPTEAFF. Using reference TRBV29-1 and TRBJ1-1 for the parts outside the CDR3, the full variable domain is SAVISQKPSRDICQRGTSLTIQCQVDSQVTMMFWYRQQPGQSLTLIATANQGSEATYESGFVIDKFPISRPNLTFSTLTVSNMSPEDSSIYLCSVEFRPTEAFFGQGTRLTVV.

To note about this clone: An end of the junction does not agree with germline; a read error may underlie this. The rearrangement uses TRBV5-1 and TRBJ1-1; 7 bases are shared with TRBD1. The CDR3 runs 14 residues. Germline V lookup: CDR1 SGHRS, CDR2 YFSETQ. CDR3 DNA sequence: TGCGCCAGCAGTCGGGGACAGTCCTCTCTGGAAGGTTTCTTT. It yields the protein CASSRGQSSLEGFF.

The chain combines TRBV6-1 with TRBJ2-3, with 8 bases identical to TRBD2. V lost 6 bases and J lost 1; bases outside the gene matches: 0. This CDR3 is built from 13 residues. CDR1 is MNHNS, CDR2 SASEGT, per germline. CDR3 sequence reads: CASRAGGTDTQYF. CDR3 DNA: TGTGCCAGCAGAGCGGGAGGCACAGATACGCAGTATTTT.

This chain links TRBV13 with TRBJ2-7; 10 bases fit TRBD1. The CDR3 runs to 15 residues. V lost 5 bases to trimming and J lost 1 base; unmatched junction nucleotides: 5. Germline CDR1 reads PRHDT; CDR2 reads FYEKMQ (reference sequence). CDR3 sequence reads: CASSRQGQGSYEQYF. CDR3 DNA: TGTGCCAGCAGCCGTCAGGGACAGGGGTCCTACGAGCAGTACTTC.

The CDR3 bases are TGTGCCAGCAGCGCGCTAGGGTCTTCCAGGGTCGCTTTCTTT. This encodes CASSALGSSRVAFF. The chain uses TRBV4-2 and TRBJ1-1; a possible D gene is TRBD1 (5 bases). Deletions cut 5 bases from V and 11 bases from J, with 21 bases between. The germline CDR1 and CDR2 sequences are LGHNA and YNFKEQ. There are 14 residues in the CDR3.

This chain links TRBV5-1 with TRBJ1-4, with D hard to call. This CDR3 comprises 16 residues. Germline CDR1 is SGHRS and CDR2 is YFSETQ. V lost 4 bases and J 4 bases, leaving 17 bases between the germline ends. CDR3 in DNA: TGCGCCAGCAGCCCGTATGGGAGTGGAGGTAATGAAAAACTGTTTTTT. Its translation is CASSPYGSGGNEKLFF. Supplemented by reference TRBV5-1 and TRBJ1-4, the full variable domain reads KAGVTQTPRYLIKTRGQQVTLSCSPISGHRSVSWYQQTPGQGLQFLFEYFSETQRNKGNFPGRFSGRQFSNSRSEMNVSTLELGDSALYLCASSPYGSGGNEKLFFGSGTQLSVL.

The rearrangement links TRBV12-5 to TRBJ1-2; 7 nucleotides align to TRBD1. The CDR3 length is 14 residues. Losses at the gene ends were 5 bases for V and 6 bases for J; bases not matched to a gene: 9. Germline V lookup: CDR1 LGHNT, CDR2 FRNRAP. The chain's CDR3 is CASGTGQEVDGYTF. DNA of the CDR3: TGTGCTAGTGGTACCGGACAGGAGGTCGATGGCTACACCTTC. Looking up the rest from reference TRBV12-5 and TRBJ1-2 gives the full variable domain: DARVTQTPRHKVTEMGQEVTMRCQPILGHNTVFWYRQTMMQGLELLAYFRNRAPLDDSGMPKDRFSAEMPDATLATLKIQPSEPRDSAVYFCASGTGQEVDGYTFGSGTRLTVV.

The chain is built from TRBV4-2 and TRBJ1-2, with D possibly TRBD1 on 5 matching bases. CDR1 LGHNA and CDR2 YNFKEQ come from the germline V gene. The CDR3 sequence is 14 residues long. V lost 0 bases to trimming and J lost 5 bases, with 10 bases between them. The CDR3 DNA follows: TGTGCCAGCAGCCAAGATAATCCAGGGTATGGCTACACCTTC. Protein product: CASSQDNPGYGYTF.